This TCR beta chain was sequenced in a study of blood T cell repertoires in COVID-19. On the study more broadly: Spain, Italy and the United States supplied samples that represented acute and convalescent COVID-19. PBMCs, B-cell-depleted T cells, or T cells provided the cDNA or gDNA that made up the material.

This clone appeared a single time. CDR3 length: 13 residues. Germline values: CDR1 LNHDA, CDR2 SQIVND (reference sequence). V was shortened by 3 bases and J by 5 bases, with 11 bases between the two germline ends. As processed by the authors: Quantification of nucleated cells was approximated via reference gene primer amplification. Clones were read by immunoSEQ multiplex PCR, and TCRdb kept only the in-frame ones, dropping some. V and J calls and clone size are copied from that table; D and trimming were computed from the DNA. This sample has some 300,000 clones, with roughly 90% found just once. Seattle participants joined during active infection and were tracked over time.

This clonotype originated in a woman between 40 and 50 years old with COVID-19, enrolled during active disease. The sample consisted of peripheral blood. The chain is built from TRBV19 and TRBJ2-7; D is possibly TRBD1 (6 bases). The CDR3 DNA is TGTGCCAGTAGTATTCGGACAGAGCACGAGCAGTACTTC. This sequence encodes CASSIRTEHEQYF. Full variable domain (remainder filled in from reference TRBV19 and TRBJ2-7): DGGITQSPKYLFRKEGQNVTLSCEQNLNHDAMYWYRQDPGQGLRLIYYSQIVNDFQKGDIAEGYSVSREKKESFPLTVTSAQKNPTAFYLCASSIRTEHEQYFGPGTRLTVT.